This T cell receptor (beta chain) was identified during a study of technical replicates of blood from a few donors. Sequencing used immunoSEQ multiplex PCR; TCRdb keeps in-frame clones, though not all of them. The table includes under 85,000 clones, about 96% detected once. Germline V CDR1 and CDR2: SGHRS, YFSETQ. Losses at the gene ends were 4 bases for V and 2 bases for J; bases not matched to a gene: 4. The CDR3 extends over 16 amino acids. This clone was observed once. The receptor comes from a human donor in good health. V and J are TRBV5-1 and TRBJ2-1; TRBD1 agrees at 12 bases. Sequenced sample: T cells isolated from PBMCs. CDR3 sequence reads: CASSPGTGGAYNEQFF. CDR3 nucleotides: TGCGCCAGCAGCCCGGGGACAGGGGGCGCCTACAATGAGCAGTTCTTC.